One sample yielded the 27 T cell receptor beta chains listed below, sequenced in a study of blood T cell repertoires in COVID-19. The repertoire was sequenced with immunoSEQ multiplex PCR; TCRdb's copy has only in-frame clones and lacks some. The table has more than 95,000 clones, 90% to 95% seen once. Material: peripheral blood. All receptors come from a man over 45 with COVID-19, enrolled during active disease.

This chain connects TRBV6-1 to TRBJ1-2; no definite D call. The CDR3 loop spans 13 amino acids. Trimming left V 3 bases short and J 4 bases short, with 9 bases between. The germline V gene has CDR1 MNHNS and CDR2 SASEGT. CDR3 in amino acids: CASSEEGGYGYTF. In DNA form, the CDR3 reads TGTGCCAGCAGTGAGGAGGGAGGCTATGGCTACACCTTC.

The genes are TRBV19 and TRBJ1-6; TRBD1 matches 10 bases. CDR1 and CDR2 (germline): LNHDA, SQIVND (reference sequence). The ends lost 11 bases at V and 10 bases at J; junction bases unmatched: 8. CDR3 length equals 13 residues. CDR3 in amino acids: CASVGTGVSPLHF. The CDR3 region has the DNA TGTGCCTCCGTTGGGACAGGGGTGTCACCCCTCCACTTT.

The chain links TRBV14 to TRBJ2-7; 7 bases align to TRBD2. The germline V gene has CDR1 SGHDN and CDR2 FVKESK. CDR3 size: 14 residues. With V trimmed by 1 base and J by 4 bases, 4 bases remained unmatched. CDR3 residues: CASSQGQGGYEQYF. The CDR3 DNA sequence: TGTGCCAGCAGCCAAGGTCAGGGAGGGTACGAGCAGTACTTC.

V is TRBV5-5 and J is TRBJ2-1; D call uncertain. Trimming shortened V by 0 bases and J by 9 bases, and 13 bases separated the two germline ends. The CDR3 extends over 14 amino acids. Germline loops: CDR1 SGHKS, CDR2 YYEKEE (reference sequence). In DNA form, the CDR3 reads TGTGCCAGCAGCTTGGATTCATTGGGCTTTGAGCAGTTCTTC. Amino acids: CASSLDSLGFEQFF.

The chain combines TRBV11-2 with TRBJ2-1; 12 nucleotides align to TRBD2. J gave up 13 bases and V 5 bases, and 3 bases lay outside the gene matches. This CDR3 spans 12 amino acids. Germline CDR1 SGHAT, CDR2 FQNNGV. As DNA, the CDR3 is TGTGCCAGCAGCCCGGGACTAGCGGGCCAGTTCTTC. It translates to CASSPGLAGQFF.

The chain couples TRBV19 to TRBJ2-2; 8 nucleotides match TRBD1. This CDR3 spans 15 amino acids. CDR1 is LNHDA, CDR2 SQIVND, per germline (reference sequence). Losses at the gene ends were 9 bases for V and 4 bases for J; bases not matched to a gene: 10. The CDR3 protein is CASQNDRGGTGELFF. The CDR3, as DNA: TGTGCCAGCCAGAACGACAGGGGTGGCACCGGGGAGCTGTTTTTT. Variable domain in full (rest from reference TRBV19 and TRBJ2-2): DGGITQSPKYLFRKEGQNVTLSCEQNLNHDAMYWYRQDPGQGLRLIYYSQIVNDFQKGDIAEGYSVSREKKESFPLTVTSAQKNPTAFYLCASQNDRGGTGELFFGEGSRLTVL.

The chain recombines TRBV20-1 with TRBJ1-5; a weak D match, TRBD1 (5 bases). Trimming pared 3 bases from V and 2 bases from J, leaving 17 bases between. Germline assignment: CDR1 DFQATT and CDR2 SNEGSKA (reference sequence). The CDR3 length is 16 residues. Here the CDR3 reads CSASRLLGGGNQPQHF. CDR3 coding DNA: TGCAGTGCTAGTAGGCTGTTGGGGGGGGGCAATCAGCCCCAGCATTTT.

The DNA for the CDR3 is TGTGCCAGCAGTTCCCGGGAGGGAATCACAGATACGCAGTATTTT. Translation: CASSSREGITDTQYF. The chain recombines TRBV6-2 or TRBV6-3 with TRBJ2-3, with 8 bases fitting TRBD2. The germline CDR1 and CDR2 sequences are MNHEY and SVGEGT. The CDR3 runs to 15 residues. J lost 2 bases, V lost 4 bases, and 5 bases had no gene match.

This chain uses TRBV2 with TRBJ2-2, with D tentatively TRBD1 (6 bases). The CDR3 runs 16 residues. Between the trimmed V and J ends, which lost 0 bases and 0 bases, there was a span of 8 bases. CDR1 and CDR2 (germline): SNHLY, FYNNEI. The CDR3 loop is CASSEAGTTNTGELFF. The CDR3 nucleotides read TGTGCCAGCAGTGAAGCCGGGACAACGAACACCGGGGAGCTGTTTTTT.

The chain joins TRBV18 to TRBJ2-1; D is unresolved. The V and J ends lost 3 bases and 2 bases respectively, with 11 bases between them. Germline V gene lookup returns CDR1 KGHSH and CDR2 LQKENI. This CDR3 is built from 15 residues. This chain's CDR3 is CASSPVHSTYNEQFF. In DNA, the CDR3 is TGTGCCAGCTCACCTGTACATTCCACCTACAATGAGCAGTTCTTC. Variable domain in full (rest from reference TRBV18 and TRBJ2-1): NAGVMQNPRHLVRRRGQEARLRCSPMKGHSHVYWYRQLPEEGLKFMVYLQKENIIDESGMPKERFSAEFPKEGPSILRIQQVVRGDSAAYFCASSPVHSTYNEQFFGPGTRLTVL.

This clone was seen a single time. The genes are TRBV9 and TRBJ1-2; perhaps TRBD1 as D (6 bases). The CDR3 totals 13 residues. With 4 bases removed from V and 2 bases from J, the gap between germline ends came to 9 bases. Germline assignment: CDR1 SGDLS and CDR2 YYNGEE. CDR3 residues: CASSQRGNYGYTF. The CDR3 DNA reads TGTGCCAGCAGCCAAAGGGGGAACTATGGCTACACCTTC.

This chain connects TRBV24-1 to TRBJ1-1, with 9 nucleotides matching TRBD1. CDR3 length: 17 amino acids. V gave up 3 bases and J gave up 3 bases; unmatched junction bases: 10. Germline V gives CDR1 KGHDR, CDR2 SFDVKD. CDR3 coding DNA: TGTGCCACCAGTGATCCTACCACCTGGGACAGGGACACTGAAGCTTTCTTT. It encodes CATSDPTTWDRDTEAFF.

Only a few counts were recorded for this clone. This chain joins TRBV2 and TRBJ1-6; the D gene is possibly TRBD1 (6 bases). This CDR3 spans 14 amino acids. The germline gives CDR1 SNHLY, CDR2 FYNNEI. The germline V and J ends were trimmed by 11 bases and 5 bases, with 16 bases remaining between them. The DNA of the CDR3 is TGTGCCCGCGGACAGCTACAAAATAATTCACCCCTCCACTTT. Translation gives CARGQLQNNSPLHF.

This clone was observed a few times. CDR3 loop: CASSERPRGNIQYF. In DNA form, the CDR3 reads TGTGCCAGCAGTGAACGCCCTCGAGGAAACATTCAGTACTTC. The chain is built from TRBV2 and TRBJ2-4; D call uncertain. Looked up from germline, CDR1 is SNHLY and CDR2 is FYNNEI. CDR3 length equals 14 residues. The V end was cut by 2 bases, the J end by 6 bases, with 11 bases between.

The chain combines TRBV28 with TRBJ1-2, with D unresolved. The V end was cut by 6 bases, the J end by 4 bases, with 9 bases between. CDR1 is MDHEN and CDR2 is SYDVKM in the germline V gene. This CDR3 contains 12 residues. CDR3: CASSPLIYGYTF. CDR3 bases: TGTGCCAGCAGCCCTCTTATCTATGGCTACACCTTC.

The chain has TRBV18 and TRBJ2-3; 7 nucleotides line up with TRBD1. CDR3 length equals 13 residues. The V gene's germline CDR1 is KGHSH and CDR2 LQKENI. J was trimmed by 6 bases and V by 4 bases; bases with no gene match: 4. The CDR3 DNA reads TGTGCCAGCTCACAGGGGGCGGATGATACGCAGTATTTT. It translates to CASSQGADDTQYF.

V usage is TRBV2 and J usage is TRBJ1-2; 7 bases are shared with TRBD1. The germline CDR1 and CDR2 sequences are SNHLY and FYNNEI. The CDR3 length is 13 residues. The ends lost 6 bases at V and 2 bases at J; junction bases unmatched: 3. The CDR3 loop reads CASSRDSNYGYTF. CDR3 sequence (DNA): TGTGCCAGCAGCCGGGACAGCAACTATGGCTACACCTTC.

The chain links TRBV2 to TRBJ1-2; D call uncertain. CDR1 is SNHLY and CDR2 is FYNNEI in the germline V gene. Trimming shortened V by 5 bases and J by 7 bases, and 29 bases separated the two germline ends. The CDR3 loop spans 18 amino acids. CDR3 nucleotide sequence: TGTGCCAGCAGTCGCCTACTAAATCAAAAGAACAGTGGAGGTGGCTACACCTTC. It translates to CASSRLLNQKNSGGGYTF.

The J gene is TRBJ2-7, the V gene TRBV2, with D possibly TRBD2 on 6 matching bases. CDR1 is SNHLY and CDR2 is FYNNEI in the germline V gene. The CDR3 contains 14 residues. V lost 7 bases to trimming and J lost 0 bases, with 13 bases between them. CDR3 sequence reads: CASTGDGSSYEQYF. The CDR3 region has the DNA TGTGCCAGCACCGGGGACGGGAGCTCCTACGAGCAGTACTTC. Variable domain in full (rest from reference TRBV2 and TRBJ2-7): EPEVTQTPSHQVTQMGQEVILRCVPISNHLYFYWYRQILGQKVEFLVSFYNNEISEKSEIFDDQFSVERPDGSNFTLKIRSTKLEDSAMYFCASTGDGSSYEQYFGPGTRLTVT.

The rearrangement links TRBV29-1 to TRBJ2-4, with 12 bases aligning to TRBD2. CDR3 length: 13 amino acids. The V gene's germline CDR1 is SQVTM and CDR2 ANQGSEA. The V segment lost 7 bases and the J segment 5 bases; nucleotides outside the gene matches: 3. The CDR3 coding sequence is TGCAGCGGCAGGACTAGCGGGGAAAACATTCAGTACTTC. Translating it yields CSGRTSGENIQYF.

This clone was counted once. This chain uses TRBV9 with TRBJ2-2, with 8 bases identical to TRBD2. Trimming removed 0 bases from V and 5 bases from J; junction bases left unmatched: 3. The CDR3 runs 15 residues. The germline CDR1 and CDR2 sequences are SGDLS and YYNGEE. The CDR3 nucleotides read TGTGCCAGCAGCGTAGTTAGCGGGACGACCGGGGAGCTGTTTTTT. Its translation is CASSVVSGTTGELFF.

This chain links TRBV5-4 with TRBJ2-1, with 13 positions matching TRBD2. The CDR3 is made up of 15 amino acids. V trimming: 4 bases; J trimming: 6 bases; junction bases outside the gene matches: 4. Germline V gene data show CDR1 as SGHNT and CDR2 as YYREEE (reference sequence). The CDR3 nucleotides are TGTGCCAGCAGCCTTAGACTAGCGGGAGGCAATGAGCAGTTCTTC. Encoded protein: CASSLRLAGGNEQFF.

In the case of this clone: One end of the junction is discordant with germline, which a read error may explain. The rearrangement joins TRBV6-5 to TRBJ2-1; D is undetermined. Germline lookup yields CDR1 MNHEY and CDR2 SVGAGI. This CDR3 has 14 residues. CDR3: CASRYYGSHNEQFF. In nucleotides, the CDR3 is TGTGCCAGCAGGTACTACGGTTCCCACAATGAGCAGTTCTTC.

This clone was recorded once. J is TRBJ1-3 and V is TRBV4-1; D is perhaps TRBD1 (6 bases). CDR1 and CDR2 (germline): MGHRA, YSYEKL. V lost 2 bases to trimming and J lost 2 bases, with 10 bases between them. This CDR3 has 15 amino acids. For the CDR3, the DNA is TGCGCCAGCAGCCAAACAGGGACCCCTGGAAACACCATATATTTT. It specifies CASSQTGTPGNTIYF.

The gene calls are TRBV7-9 and TRBJ1-5; D gene unclear. Trimming took 1 base from V and 6 from J, leaving 7 bases between them. This CDR3 is built from 13 residues. The germline gives CDR1 SEHNR, CDR2 FQNEAQ (reference sequence). This CDR3 reads CASSLGAGQPQHF. The CDR3 DNA reads as TGTGCCAGCAGCTTAGGAGCTGGTCAGCCCCAGCATTTT.

The chain uses TRBV19 and TRBJ1-2; D is possibly TRBD1 (6 bases). V was trimmed by 5 bases and J by 8 bases, leaving 18 bases between them. Germline CDR1 is LNHDA and CDR2 is SQIVND (reference sequence). The CDR3 length is 14 residues. The CDR3, as DNA: TGTGCCAGTAGTCAAAACAGGGATCGAAGAGGCTACACCTTC. Its translation: CASSQNRDRRGYTF.

V is TRBV28 and J is TRBJ2-7; TRBD2 matches 7 bases. V lost 3 bases and J lost 5; bases outside the gene matches: 10. This CDR3 spans 15 amino acids. Germline V gene data show CDR1 as MDHEN and CDR2 as SYDVKM. The CDR3 reads CASSLLATSNHEQYF. CDR3 coding DNA: TGTGCCAGCAGTTTGTTAGCGACTAGCAACCACGAGCAGTACTTC.